This T cell receptor beta chain was retrieved from a study of T cell repertoires in cytomegalovirus infection. V lost 3 bases, J lost 5 bases, and 5 bases stayed unmatched. CDR3 length: 14 residues. Germline lookup yields CDR1 KGHDR and CDR2 SFDVKD. Each CDR3 protein is one row after TCRdb ran MiXCR on the reads. In the table there are hundreds of thousands of distinct CDR3 sequences, less than 40% of which are singletons. This sequence was found in a human donor in good health (CMV status not recorded). Some clones in this sample may be carry-over from other donors' samples. The sample consisted of PBMCs. This sequence joins TRBV24-1 and TRBJ2-5; 7 nucleotides line up with TRBD2. The CDR3 coding sequence is TGTGCCACCAGTGATACCGGGGGGATGGAGACCCAGTACTTC. Amino acids: CATSDTGGMETQYF.